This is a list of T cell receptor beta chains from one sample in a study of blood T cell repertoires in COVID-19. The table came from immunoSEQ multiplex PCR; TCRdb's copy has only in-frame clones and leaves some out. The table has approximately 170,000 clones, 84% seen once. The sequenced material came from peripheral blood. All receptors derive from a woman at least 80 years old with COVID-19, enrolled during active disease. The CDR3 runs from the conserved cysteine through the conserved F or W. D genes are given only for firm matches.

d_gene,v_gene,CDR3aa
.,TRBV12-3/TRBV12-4,CASSPTDNYGYTF
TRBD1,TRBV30,CAWSTGAYNQPQHF
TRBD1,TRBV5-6,CASSSGTGAGEQYF
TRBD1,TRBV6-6,CASSYSGQENTEAFF
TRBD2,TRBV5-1,CASSLGLAGVYEQYF
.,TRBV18,CASSPGPGTEAFF
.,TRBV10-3,CAISESGSSYNEQFF
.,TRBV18,CASSLDRRGETQYF
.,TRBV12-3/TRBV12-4,CATGRYGYTF
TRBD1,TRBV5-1,CASQRTGWAFANTGELFF
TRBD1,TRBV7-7,CASSPGTASYNEQFF
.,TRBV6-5,CASRVVANTGELFF
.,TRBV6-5,CASKPTGFGEQFF
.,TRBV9,CASSVEQFNYEQYF
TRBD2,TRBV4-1,CASSQVGTSGGADTQYF
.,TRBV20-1,CSASGLRSSYNEQFF
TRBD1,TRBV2,CATGQVNTEAFF
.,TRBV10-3,CAISDHIWRGTDTQYF
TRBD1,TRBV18,CASSPPGQNRHGYTF
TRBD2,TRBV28,CASSHKRDFKNIQYF
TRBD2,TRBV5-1,CASSLMGGLVIYNEQFF
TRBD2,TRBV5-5,CASSPSGGTFTDTQYF
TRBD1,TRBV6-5,CASSYSGQGAYEQYF
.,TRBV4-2,CASSQDWTDSGNTIYF
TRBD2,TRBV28,CASGPGLATDTQYF
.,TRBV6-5,CASSDSAAMNTEAFF
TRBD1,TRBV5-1,CASSRDRVAPEQYF
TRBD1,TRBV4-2,CASSQDIRGYTGELFF
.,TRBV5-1,CASSSTPGLRTYEQYF
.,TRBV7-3,CASSSNKGLTYGYTF
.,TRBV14,CASSRGGTGSDEQYF
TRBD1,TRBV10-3,CAISGGTGSNTEAFF
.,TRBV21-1,CASSKARGQGKYEQYF
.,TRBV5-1,CASSLVSSSDTQYF
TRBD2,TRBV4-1,CASSQDLRGGHTGELFF
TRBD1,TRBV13,CASSAYRTGAYEQYF
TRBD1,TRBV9,CASSGGQGNEQFF
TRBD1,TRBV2,CASSSQGASPLHF
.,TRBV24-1,CATSAPTGRTYNEQFF
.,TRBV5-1,CASRAGGSSYEQYF
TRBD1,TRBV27,CASSPRDRGNSPLHF
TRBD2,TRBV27,CASSLYGSGETYEQYF